This TCR beta chain is from a study of OX40 agonist ivuxolimab in advanced cancers. Overall study: Patients were dosed with the agonistic anti-OX40 (CD134) antibody ivuxolimab. Earlier treatment with anti-PD-1, anti-PD-L1 or anti-CTLA-4 was permitted, and 30% to 40% had received some. Study-wide results and limits: Clones of CD4+ and CD8+ blood T cells grew by week 6 at doses of 0.1 to 3.0 mg/kg.

Generated by immunoSEQ multiplex PCR, the TCRdb table keeps only in-frame clones and is missing some. The sample has 50,000 to 70,000 clones, around 84% seen once. The investigators sampled blood at baseline, at cycle 4 day 1, and at cycle 7 day 1. The CDR3 consists of 15 residues. Germline V lookup: CDR1 MGHDK, CDR2 SYGVNS. This clone was picked up one time. Its specificity is unknown. The rearrangement uses TRBV25-1 and TRBJ2-5, with 8 positions matching TRBD1. The J call may not be correct, given that the DNA end is closer to TRBJ2-7. This sequence originates from an adult with an advanced solid tumor such as melanoma, head and neck, liver or kidney cancer. The specimen comprised CD4+ or CD8+ T cells sorted from blood, sampled in a trial of the OX40 agonist ivuxolimab. The chain's CDR3 is CASSRGQGWALEQYF. The DNA of the CDR3 is TGTGCCAGCAGTCGTGGACAGGGATGGGCCCTCGAGCAGTACTTC.